This TCR beta chain was sequenced for a study of cytomegalovirus exposure and HLA in healthy donors. Study summary: Out of roughly 170 million T cells, an earlier analysis found 117 million unique TCR beta sequences in total. General study findings and limits: In a later analysis, an Asian-associated ancestry cluster reportedly showed fewer N-insertions than the approximately 700-donor mean. Later analysis showed most CMV-associated TCR beta chains appearing HLA-restricted.

On this clone: Its specificity is not known.

The PCR used 60 Vbeta and 13 Jbeta primers. Produced via immunoSEQ multiplex PCR; TCRdb's table is partial and in-frame only. The sample table sets out over 100,000 clones. Per the germline V gene, CDR1 is SGDLS and CDR2 is YYNGEE. CDR3 length: 17 residues. Deletions cut 0 bases from V and 0 bases from J, with 15 bases between. This chain joins TRBV9 and TRBJ1-1; no definite D call. What was sequenced was PBMCs. This clonotype originated in a man aged 40-49 years in good health and CMV-seropositive. The CDR3 loop is CASSVEYLTGLNTEAFF. CDR3 DNA sequence: TGTGCCAGCAGCGTAGAGTATTTGACGGGATTGAACACTGAAGCTTTCTTT.